One sample yielded the 24 T cell receptor beta chains listed below, sequenced in a study of control samples from healthy donors and cancer patients. The data were produced by immunoSEQ multiplex PCR, yet TCRdb's version contains in-frame clones alone and is incomplete. The sample lists about 150,000 clones; around 95% were seen once. Sequenced material: blood. These receptors originate from a woman aged 35 to 49 in good health.

V usage is TRBV20-1 and J usage is TRBJ1-2, with unresolved D. Trimming took 4 bases from V and 8 from J, leaving 11 bases between them. CDR3 length: 11 amino acids. Per the germline V gene, CDR1 is DFQATT and CDR2 is SNEGSKA (reference sequence). Here the CDR3 reads CSAIGARGYTF. The CDR3, as DNA: TGCAGTGCTATCGGAGCAAGGGGCTACACCTTC.

V and J are TRBV6-5 and TRBJ1-2, with 7 bases matching TRBD1. This CDR3 comprises 16 residues. Germline CDR1 MNHEY, CDR2 SVGAGI. Trimming took 2 bases from V and 5 from J; bases not matched to a gene: 11. The CDR3 nucleotides are TGTGCCAGCAGTTACAGGACAGGAGCCACTACTTATGGCTACACCTTC. Translating gives CASSYRTGATTYGYTF.

The CDR3 sequence: CASSQGAQGVEAFF. The DNA of the CDR3 is TGTGCCAGTAGCCAGGGGGCGCAAGGGGTTGAAGCTTTCTTT. The J gene is TRBJ1-1, the V gene TRBV19; 8 nucleotides line up with TRBD1. From germline, CDR1 is LNHDA and CDR2 SQIVND (reference sequence). CDR3 length: 14 amino acids. Unmatched junction bases numbered 10, after V lost 6 bases and J lost 7 bases. The full variable domain, in which reference TRBV19 and TRBJ1-1 provide the parts outside the CDR3, is DGGITQSPKYLFRKEGQNVTLSCEQNLNHDAMYWYRQDPGQGLRLIYYSQIVNDFQKGDIAEGYSVSREKKESFPLTVTSAQKNPTAFYLCASSQGAQGVEAFFGQGTRLTVV.

The V gene is TRBV10-3, the J gene TRBJ2-7; 9 bases are a match to TRBD1. The CDR3 length is 15 residues. Germline trimming cut 0 bases from V and 4 bases from J; bases unmatched to any gene: 4. Per the germline V gene, CDR1 is ENHRY and CDR2 is SYGVKD. The CDR3 nucleotides are TGTGCCATCAGTGAGTCATACGGGACAGGGTACGAGCAGTACTTC. It yields the protein CAISESYGTGYEQYF.

The chain links TRBV10-3 to TRBJ2-7; D is possibly TRBD2 (6 bases). The CDR3 totals 15 residues. Trimming cost V 6 bases and J 0 bases, with 15 bases left between them. CDR1 is ENHRY, CDR2 SYGVKD, per germline. The chain's CDR3 is CAISALMGGSYEQYF. CDR3 bases: TGTGCCATCAGCGCACTGATGGGGGGCTCCTACGAGCAGTACTTC.

The chain employs TRBV10-3 and TRBJ1-1; no clear D. The CDR3 loop spans 12 amino acids. The germline V gene has CDR1 ENHRY and CDR2 SYGVKD. V lost 3 bases and J lost 8, with 10 bases in between. The CDR3 DNA sequence: TGTGCCATCAGTGAAGCCATTGCCGAAGCTTTCTTT. It specifies CAISEAIAEAFF.

The rearrangement links TRBV4-3 to TRBJ1-1; D is undetermined. V dropped 4 bases and J dropped 4 bases, with 16 bases sitting between them. Germline assignment: CDR1 LGHNA and CDR2 YSLEER. CDR3 length equals 15 residues. The CDR3 spells CASSLTRFFSTEAFF. The CDR3 nucleotides read TGCGCCAGCAGCCTCACAAGGTTCTTTAGCACTGAAGCTTTCTTT.

The V gene is TRBV13, the J gene TRBJ1-1, with D perhaps matching TRBD1 (6 bases). The CDR3 has 14 residues. Germline V gene sequence: CDR1 PRHDT, CDR2 FYEKMQ (reference sequence). Between the trimmed V and J ends, which lost 5 bases and 1 base, there was a span of 11 bases. The CDR3 here is CASSHGQTNTEAFF. Written as DNA, the CDR3 is TGTGCCAGCAGCCACGGACAGACGAACACTGAAGCTTTCTTT.

This sequence joins TRBV6-1 and TRBJ1-2; D not resolved. V was trimmed by 0 bases and J by 8 bases, leaving 10 bases between them. The CDR3 has 13 residues. Germline loops: CDR1 MNHNS, CDR2 SASEGT. Written as DNA, the CDR3 is TGTGCCAGCAGTGAAGCGATGGGAACGGGCTACACCTTC. This translates into CASSEAMGTGYTF.

The genes are TRBV10-2 and TRBJ1-1, with 7 bases that match TRBD1. This CDR3 comprises 14 residues. Germline values: CDR1 WSHSY, CDR2 SAAADI. Trimming cost V 4 bases and J 3 bases; bases outside gene matches: 5. The CDR3 region is CASSGNRGDTEAFF. CDR3 in DNA: TGCGCCAGCAGTGGAAACAGGGGTGACACTGAAGCTTTCTTT.

This clone showed up just once. The chain combines TRBV19 with TRBJ2-7, with no clear D. Trimming shortened V by 2 bases and J by 2 bases, and 10 bases separated the two germline ends. CDR1 is LNHDA, CDR2 SQIVND, per germline (reference sequence). CDR3 length: 14 amino acids. Here the CDR3 DNA reads TGTGCCAGTAGTATACAGCCACCCGCCTACGAGCAGTACTTC. Translated: CASSIQPPAYEQYF. Full variable domain (remainder filled in from reference TRBV19 and TRBJ2-7): DGGITQSPKYLFRKEGQNVTLSCEQNLNHDAMYWYRQDPGQGLRLIYYSQIVNDFQKGDIAEGYSVSREKKESFPLTVTSAQKNPTAFYLCASSIQPPAYEQYFGPGTRLTVT.

This clone has just one count. The chain joins TRBV11-1 to TRBJ1-2; 10 bases align to TRBD1. This CDR3 comprises 16 residues. The trim removed 5 bases at V and 7 bases at J, leaving 13 bases unmatched. Germline CDR1 and CDR2: SGHAT and FQDESV (reference sequence). CDR3 nucleotides: TGTGCCAGCAGCGTGGGACAGGGGAAGGGACATATTGGCTACACCTTC. Protein sequence: CASSVGQGKGHIGYTF.

CDR3 nucleotide sequence: TGTGCCAGCAGCTTAGGGTATACGAACACTGAAGCTTTCTTT. It encodes CASSLGYTNTEAFF. The chain employs TRBV7-9 and TRBJ1-1; D unclear. The CDR3 spans 14 residues. The germline V and J ends were trimmed by 1 base and 1 base, with 7 bases remaining between them. Germline V gene sequence: CDR1 SEHNR, CDR2 FQNEAQ (reference sequence).

The V and J genes are TRBV12-3 or TRBV12-4 and TRBJ1-2; D is uncertain. The CDR3 extends over 13 amino acids. V was cut by 1 base and J by 4 bases, with 7 bases left in between. The CDR3 DNA is TGTGCCAGCAGTTTAGGGATCCGCTATGGCTACACCTTC. It specifies CASSLGIRYGYTF.

CDR3 sequence reads: CASRLGEGSPLHF. CDR3 coding DNA: TGTGCCAGCAGGCTGGGGGAAGGTTCACCCCTCCACTTT. This chain joins TRBV2 and TRBJ1-6; TRBD1 might be the D (5 bases). V lost 6 bases to trimming and J lost 9 bases, with 12 bases between them. This CDR3 contains 13 residues. Germline assignment: CDR1 SNHLY and CDR2 FYNNEI. Based on the CDR3 plus reference TRBV2 and TRBJ1-6, the full variable domain is EPEVTQTPSHQVTQMGQEVILRCVPISNHLYFYWYRQILGQKVEFLVSFYNNEISEKSEIFDDQFSVERPDGSNFTLKIRSTKLEDSAMYFCASRLGEGSPLHFGNGTRLTVT.

V usage is TRBV7-9 and J usage is TRBJ1-2; no clear D. This CDR3 is built from 13 residues. CDR1 is SEHNR and CDR2 is FQNEAQ in the germline V gene (reference sequence). Trimming left V 5 bases short and J 7 bases short, with 14 bases between. CDR3 sequence (DNA): TGTGCCAGCAGCCCAGACTCCCGAGTTGGCTACACCTTC. This encodes CASSPDSRVGYTF.

V gene TRBV19 combines with J gene TRBJ2-2; 10 positions match TRBD1. Germline V gene data show CDR1 as LNHDA and CDR2 as SQIVND (reference sequence). CDR3 length equals 14 residues. The junction had 4 bases not matched to a gene; V was cut back by 6 bases and J by 6 bases. The DNA of the CDR3 is TGTGCCAGTAGGACAGGGGGCACGGCCGGGGAGCTGTTTTTT. Amino acids: CASRTGGTAGELFF.

As concerns this clone: Germline and junction disagree at one end, which may indicate a read error. The sample carries other DNA sequences with the same CDR3. The V and J genes are TRBV3-1 (or the pseudogene TRBV3-2) and TRBJ1-3; D may be TRBD1 (6 bases). Germline V lookup: CDR1 LGHDT, CDR2 YNNKEL (reference sequence). The CDR3 has 12 amino acids. CDR3 nucleotide sequence: TGTGCCAGCAGCCAAAATCAGAGGACAGCGGTTTTT. Its protein product is CASSQNQRTAVF.

The CDR3 DNA is TGTGCCTGGAGTGTGCGGGACAGGGGTTCACCCCTCCACTTT. Translation: CAWSVRDRGSPLHF. This sequence joins TRBV30 and TRBJ1-6; 10 nucleotides line up with TRBD1. This CDR3 comprises 14 residues. J gave up 9 bases and V 0 bases, and 2 bases lay outside the gene matches. In germline, CDR1 is GTSNPN, CDR2 SVGIG (reference sequence).

This chain uses TRBV7-6 with TRBJ2-3, with 7 positions matching TRBD1. The length of the CDR3 is 16 residues. V gave up 6 bases and J gave up 6 bases; unmatched junction bases: 15. Per germline, CDR1 SGHVS and CDR2 FNYEAQ. CDR3 amino acids: CASSFTSTGAGDTQYF. Written as DNA, the CDR3 is TGTGCCAGCAGTTTCACTTCCACAGGGGCCGGGGATACGCAGTATTTT.

The chain links TRBV10-3 to TRBJ1-6; 7 nucleotides align to TRBD1. J was trimmed by 7 bases and V by 2 bases; bases with no gene match: 14. Germline CDR1 and CDR2: ENHRY and SYGVKD. The CDR3 is 18 amino acids. The CDR3 region is CAISEEKGADMKNSPLHF. The CDR3 region has the DNA TGTGCCATCAGTGAGGAAAAGGGGGCGGATATGAAAAATTCACCCCTCCACTTT.

The chain is built from TRBV6-2 or TRBV6-3 and TRBJ2-1; 7 bases line up with TRBD2. Germline values: CDR1 MNHEY, CDR2 SVGEGT. The CDR3 length is 14 residues. Unmatched junction bases numbered 4, after V lost 2 bases and J lost 6 bases. The CDR3 DNA follows: TGTGCCAGCAGTTACGAGCGGGGTTCCAATGAGCAGTTCTTC. This gives the protein CASSYERGSNEQFF.

This chain joins TRBV19 and TRBJ2-7; D may be TRBD1 (6 bases). The germline CDR1 and CDR2 sequences are LNHDA and SQIVND (reference sequence). The CDR3 extends over 16 amino acids. The V end was cut by 6 bases, the J end by 2 bases, with 20 bases between. The CDR3 region is CASRGSGGGSTYEQYF. The CDR3 nucleotides read TGTGCCAGTAGAGGGAGTGGGGGCGGATCAACCTACGAGCAGTACTTC.

This clone has a single count. The chain combines TRBV7-9 with TRBJ2-7; no reliable D call. Germline V gives CDR1 SEHNR, CDR2 FQNEAQ (reference sequence). V was pared by 2 bases and J by 2 bases, with 7 bases between. The CDR3 spans 13 residues. The CDR3 nucleotides read TGTGCCAGCAGCTTATCCAGGACCTACGAGCAGTACTTC. Residues: CASSLSRTYEQYF.